These 9 T cell receptor beta chains were all obtained from the same sample, sequenced in a study of cytomegalovirus exposure and HLA in healthy donors. Both 60 Vbeta primers and 13 Jbeta primers went into the PCR. Profiling relied on immunoSEQ multiplex PCR, and the TCRdb table lists in-frame clones only, not all of them. The sample holds tens of thousands of clones, 63% seen once. The sequenced sample was PBMCs. Receptors originate from a woman aged 40 to 50 in good health and CMV-seropositive.

The chain joins TRBV23-1 to TRBJ1-3, with 9 bases matching TRBD1. TRBV23-1 is an open reading frame whose function is uncertain. The CDR3 consists of 15 residues. V dropped 4 bases and J dropped 0; count of bases not matched to a gene: 1. The DNA for the CDR3 is TGCGCCAGCAGTCCGACAGGGGGCTCTGGAAACACCATATATTTT. It translates to CASSPTGGSGNTIYF.

The genes are TRBV7-2 and TRBJ2-3, with 12 positions matching TRBD2. J was trimmed by 5 bases and V by 5 bases; bases with no gene match: 8. The germline V gene encodes CDR1 SGHTA and CDR2 FQGNSA. The CDR3 runs to 16 residues. CDR3 sequence reads: CASSPALLAGGDTQYF. The CDR3 bases are TGTGCCAGCAGCCCTGCCTTACTAGCGGGAGGAGATACGCAGTATTTT.

This clone was recorded a few times. V gene TRBV28 combines with J gene TRBJ2-7, with TRBD2 matching 14 bases. The CDR3 sequence is 16 residues long. CDR1 MDHEN and CDR2 SYDVKM come from the germline V gene. Trimming cost V 5 bases and J 3 bases; bases outside gene matches: 6. As DNA, the CDR3 is TGTGCCAGCAGTCGACTAGCGGGGGGGTCTCTCTACGAGCAGTACTTC. Its translation: CASSRLAGGSLYEQYF.

V gene TRBV15 combines with J gene TRBJ1-4, with 11 bases fitting TRBD1. The CDR3 length is 16 residues. With V trimmed by 3 bases and J by 5 bases, 5 bases remained unmatched. From germline, CDR1 is LNHNV and CDR2 YYDKDF (reference sequence). For the CDR3, the DNA is TGTGCCACCAGCAGGGACAGGGGGCGAAGAAATGAAAAACTGTTTTTT. This codes for CATSRDRGRRNEKLFF.

This clone has just a few counts. The V call is TRBV28, the J call TRBJ2-5, with 11 bases that match TRBD2. Trimming cost V 8 bases and J 4 bases; bases outside gene matches: 9. In germline, CDR1 is MDHEN, CDR2 SYDVKM. This CDR3 spans 15 amino acids. The CDR3, as DNA: TGTGCCAGCTCTCGGAGGCTAGCGGGAGGAGAGACCCAGTACTTC. This sequence encodes CASSRRLAGGETQYF.

The CDR3 nucleotides are TGTGCCAGCAGCCGGACAGGTTCTAACGAGCAGTACTTC. Translating gives CASSRTGSNEQYF. The chain links TRBV7-9 to TRBJ2-7; 7 bases match TRBD1. Germline lookup yields CDR1 SEHNR and CDR2 FQNEAQ (reference sequence). Unmatched junction bases numbered 6, after V lost 5 bases and J lost 5 bases. This CDR3 is 13 amino acids long. Based on the CDR3 plus reference TRBV7-9 and TRBJ2-7, the full variable domain is DTGVSQNPRHKITKRGQNVTFRCDPISEHNRLYWYRQTLGQGPEFLTYFQNEAQLEKSRLLSDRFSAERPKGSFSTLEIQRTEQGDSAMYLCASSRTGSNEQYFGPGTRLTVT.

The chain uses TRBV7-8 and TRBJ1-5; TRBD1 matches at 9 bases. The V gene end was trimmed by 4 bases and the J gene end by 3 bases; junction bases not matched to a gene: 16. Germline CDR1 and CDR2: SGHVS and FQNEAQ. The CDR3 length is 19 residues. The CDR3 DNA follows: TGTGCCAGCAGCTACACCTTTGCCGGGACAGGGTTGGTCAATCAGCCCCAGCATTTT. Its protein product is CASSYTFAGTGLVNQPQHF.

This chain uses TRBV28 with TRBJ1-2; 7 bases are a match to TRBD1. The CDR3 consists of 15 residues. Per the germline V gene, CDR1 is MDHEN and CDR2 is SYDVKM. V was pared by 6 bases and J by 3 bases, with 10 bases of the junction left unmatched. The CDR3 spells CASSAAGQVDYGYTF. The CDR3 nucleotides are TGTGCCAGCAGCGCCGCTGGACAGGTGGACTATGGCTACACCTTC.

This clone has just a few counts. The genes are TRBV2 and TRBJ2-3; 11 bases are a match to TRBD2. CDR3 length: 14 amino acids. Germline CDR1 and CDR2: SNHLY and FYNNEI. V lost 5 bases, J lost 4 bases, and 2 bases stayed unmatched. In nucleotides, the CDR3 is TGTGCCAGCAGTAAACTAGCGGGGGCAGATACGCAGTATTTT. Translation gives CASSKLAGADTQYF. The whole variable domain, remainder taken from reference TRBV2 and TRBJ2-3, is EPEVTQTPSHQVTQMGQEVILRCVPISNHLYFYWYRQILGQKVEFLVSFYNNEISEKSEIFDDQFSVERPDGSNFTLKIRSTKLEDSAMYFCASSKLAGADTQYFGPGTRLTVL.